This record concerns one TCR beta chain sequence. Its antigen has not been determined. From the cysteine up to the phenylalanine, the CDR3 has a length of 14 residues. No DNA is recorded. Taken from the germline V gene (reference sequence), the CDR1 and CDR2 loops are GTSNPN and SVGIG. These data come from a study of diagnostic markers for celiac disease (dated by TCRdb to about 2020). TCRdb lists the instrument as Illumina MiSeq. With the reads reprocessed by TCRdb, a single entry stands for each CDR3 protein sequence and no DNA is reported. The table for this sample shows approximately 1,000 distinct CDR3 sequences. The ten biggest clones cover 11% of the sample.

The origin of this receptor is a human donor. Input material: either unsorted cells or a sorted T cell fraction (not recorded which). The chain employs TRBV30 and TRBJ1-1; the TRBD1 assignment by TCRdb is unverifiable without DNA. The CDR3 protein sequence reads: CAWSVWGSPTEAFF.